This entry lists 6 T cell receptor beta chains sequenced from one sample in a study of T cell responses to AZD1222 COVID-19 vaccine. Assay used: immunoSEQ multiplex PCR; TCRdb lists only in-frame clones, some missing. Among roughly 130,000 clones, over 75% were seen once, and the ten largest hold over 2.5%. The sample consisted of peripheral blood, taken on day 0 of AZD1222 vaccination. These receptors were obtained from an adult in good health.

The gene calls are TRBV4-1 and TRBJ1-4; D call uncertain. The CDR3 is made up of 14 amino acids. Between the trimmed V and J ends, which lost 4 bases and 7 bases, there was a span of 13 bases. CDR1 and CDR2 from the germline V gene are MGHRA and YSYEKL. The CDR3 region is CASSLPGQVEKLFF. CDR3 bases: TGCGCCAGCAGCCTACCGGGTCAGGTTGAAAAACTGTTTTTT.

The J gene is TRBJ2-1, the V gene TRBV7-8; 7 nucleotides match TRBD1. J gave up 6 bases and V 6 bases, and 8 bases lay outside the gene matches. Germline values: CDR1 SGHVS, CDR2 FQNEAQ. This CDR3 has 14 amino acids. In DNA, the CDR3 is TGTGCCAGCAGGCTATCACAGGGGCCCAATGAGCAGTTCTTC. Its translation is CASRLSQGPNEQFF.

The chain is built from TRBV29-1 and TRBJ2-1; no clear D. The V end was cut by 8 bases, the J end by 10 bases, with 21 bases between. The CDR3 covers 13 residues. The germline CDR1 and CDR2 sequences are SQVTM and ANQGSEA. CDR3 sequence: CSPRAAAIGEQFF. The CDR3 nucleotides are TGCAGCCCCCGTGCAGCCGCAATAGGAGAGCAGTTCTTC.

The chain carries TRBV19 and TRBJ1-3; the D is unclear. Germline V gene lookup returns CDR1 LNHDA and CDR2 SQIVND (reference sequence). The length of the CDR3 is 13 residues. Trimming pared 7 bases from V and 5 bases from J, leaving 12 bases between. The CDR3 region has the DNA TGTGCCAGTAACGTCGGACTGAGAAACACCATATATTTT. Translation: CASNVGLRNTIYF. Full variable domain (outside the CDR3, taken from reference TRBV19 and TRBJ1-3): DGGITQSPKYLFRKEGQNVTLSCEQNLNHDAMYWYRQDPGQGLRLIYYSQIVNDFQKGDIAEGYSVSREKKESFPLTVTSAQKNPTAFYLCASNVGLRNTIYFGEGSWLTVV.

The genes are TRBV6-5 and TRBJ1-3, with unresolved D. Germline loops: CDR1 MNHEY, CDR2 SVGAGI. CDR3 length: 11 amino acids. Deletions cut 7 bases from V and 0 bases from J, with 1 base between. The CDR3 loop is CASNSGNTIYF. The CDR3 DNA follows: TGTGCCAGCAACTCTGGAAACACCATATATTTT.

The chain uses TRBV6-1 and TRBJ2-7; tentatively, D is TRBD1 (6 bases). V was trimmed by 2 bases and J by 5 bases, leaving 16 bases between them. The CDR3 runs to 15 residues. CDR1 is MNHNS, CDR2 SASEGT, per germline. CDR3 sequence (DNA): TGTGCCAGCAGTGAAAGCACAGGGAGAAGGAACGAGCAGTACTTC. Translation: CASSESTGRRNEQYF.